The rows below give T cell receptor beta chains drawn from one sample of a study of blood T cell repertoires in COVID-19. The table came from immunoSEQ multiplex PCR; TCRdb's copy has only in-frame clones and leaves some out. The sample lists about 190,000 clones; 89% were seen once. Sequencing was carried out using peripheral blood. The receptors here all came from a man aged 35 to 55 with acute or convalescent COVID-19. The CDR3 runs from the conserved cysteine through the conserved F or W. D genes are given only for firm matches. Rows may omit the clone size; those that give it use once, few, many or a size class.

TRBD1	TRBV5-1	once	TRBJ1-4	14	TGCGCCAGCAGCTTGGGAGACAGGGGGAAGAAACTGTTTTTT	CASSLGDRGKKLFF
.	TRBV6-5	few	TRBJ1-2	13	TGTGCCAGCAGTTACGGACAGTCCTATGGCTACACCTTC	CASSYGQSYGYTF
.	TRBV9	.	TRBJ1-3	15	TGTGCCAGCAGCGGAATCGTGGGAGCTGGAAACACCATATATTTT	CASSGIVGAGNTIYF
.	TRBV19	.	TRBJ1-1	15	TGTGCCACCGACCGACAGCGAAACGGGAACACTGAAGCTTTCTTT	CATDRQRNGNTEAFF
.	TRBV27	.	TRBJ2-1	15	TGTGCCAGCAGTTTAAGGCAGGGGGGATTCAATGAGCAGTTCTTC	CASSLRQGGFNEQFF
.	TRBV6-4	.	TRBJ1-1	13	TGTGCCAGCAAGGACAGTCTGAACACTGAAGCTTTCTTT	CASKDSLNTEAFF
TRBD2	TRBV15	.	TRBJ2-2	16	TGTGCCACCAGCAGGGGACTAGCGGGGGGGACCGGGGAGCTGTTTTTT	CATSRGLAGGTGELFF
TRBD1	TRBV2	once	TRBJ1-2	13	TGTGCCAGCAGTGACCTTCGGGACAGTTCGGGCACCTTC	CASSDLRDSSGTF
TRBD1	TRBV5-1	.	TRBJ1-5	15	TGCGCCAGCAGCTTAACTACCGGGACAGGGAATACCCAGCATTTT	CASSLTTGTGNTQHF
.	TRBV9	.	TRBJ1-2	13	TGTGCCAGCAGCAAAGAGCCTTCTAATGGCTACACCTTC	CASSKEPSNGYTF
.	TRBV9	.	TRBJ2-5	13	TGTGCCAGCAGCGTAGCCGGGGGAGAGACCCAGTACTTC	CASSVAGGETQYF
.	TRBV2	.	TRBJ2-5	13	TGTGCCAGCAGTGGGGGGGTCCAAGAGACCCAGTACTTC	CASSGGVQETQYF
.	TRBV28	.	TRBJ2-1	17	TGTGCCAGCAGTTTCCCCCGTGGGCCAGGGGCCTACAATGAGCAGTTCTTC	CASSFPRGPGAYNEQFF
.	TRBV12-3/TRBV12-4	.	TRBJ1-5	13	TGTGCCAGCAGTCGGTTTAGCAATCAGCCCCAGCATTTT	CASSRFSNQPQHF
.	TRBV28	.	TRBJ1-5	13	TGTGCCAGCATAGGCCTGGGCCATCAGCCCCAGCATTTT	CASIGLGHQPQHF
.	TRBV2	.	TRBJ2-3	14	TGTGCCAGCAGTGGAGTCACCCGAACAGATACGCAGTATTTT	CASSGVTRTDTQYF
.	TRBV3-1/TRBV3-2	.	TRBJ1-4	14	TGTGCCAGCAGCCCCAGGGGTAGTAATGAAAAACTGTTTTTT	CASSPRGSNEKLFF
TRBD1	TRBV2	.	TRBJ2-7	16	TGTGCCAACCCCCTTCCCTCGGGACAGCAATCCTACGAGCAGTACTTC	CANPLPSGQQSYEQYF
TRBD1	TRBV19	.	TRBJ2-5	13	TGTGCCAGTAGAGGTAGGGGGCGAGAGACCCAGTACTTC	CASRGRGRETQYF